These T cell receptor beta chains were read from a single sample in a study of blood T cell repertoires in COVID-19. Clones were read by immunoSEQ multiplex PCR, and TCRdb kept only the in-frame ones, dropping some. Among approximately 200,000 clones listed, approximately 90% were seen once. The sequenced sample consisted of peripheral blood. The source of these receptors is a young woman with acute or convalescent COVID-19. Both conserved end residues are part of each CDR3. Each record gives: J gene, D gene, clone size, V gene, CDR3 protein, CDR3 DNA. The D gene is left open where the match is weak. A row's size may be missing; if present it is once, few, many or a size class.

TRBJ1-3	.	.	TRBV28	CASSLRDTIYF	TGTGCCAGCAGTTTGAGGGACACCATATATTTT
TRBJ1-2	.	.	TRBV5-4	CASSLNTAPYGYTF	TGTGCCAGCAGCCTAAACACAGCCCCCTATGGCTACACCTTC
TRBJ1-3	.	few	TRBV5-1	CAQKRRRGSGNTIYF	TGCGCCCAAAAAAGGCGGCGAGGGTCTGGAAACACCATATATTTT
TRBJ2-1	TRBD2	.	TRBV2	CASSDDRGLAGVF	TGTGCCAGCAGTGACGATAGGGGACTAGCGGGAGTCTTC
TRBJ2-1	TRBD1	.	TRBV4-1	CASSQDEGQGDEQFF	TGCGCCAGCAGCCAAGATGAGGGACAGGGTGATGAGCAGTTCTTC
TRBJ2-1	.	.	TRBV19	CASSIGVSMYNEQFF	TGTGCCAGTAGTATAGGAGTCTCGATGTACAATGAGCAGTTCTTC
TRBJ2-2	.	.	TRBV5-1	CASSLAEAGSTGELFF	TGCGCCAGCAGCTTGGCGGAGGCCGGTTCCACCGGGGAGCTGTTTTTT
TRBJ2-3	TRBD2	.	TRBV29-1	CSVGTTSGRAQYF	TGCAGCGTTGGGACGACTAGCGGGAGAGCGCAGTATTTT
TRBJ2-3	TRBD2	.	TRBV27	CASSFWRERGLDTQYF	TGTGCCAGCAGTTTCTGGCGGGAGAGAGGGCTAGATACGCAGTATTTT
TRBJ2-1	.	.	TRBV6-6	CASAGVISYNEQFF	TGTGCCAGCGCAGGGGTAATCTCCTACAATGAGCAGTTCTTC
TRBJ2-7	TRBD2	.	TRBV4-1	CASSQAGTSSPSEQYF	TGCGCCAGCAGCCAAGCCGGGACTAGCTCCCCTAGCGAGCAGTACTTC
TRBJ2-3	TRBD1	once	TRBV30	CAGTGTGRDTQYF	TGTGCCGGGACTGGGACAGGGAGAGATACGCAGTATTTT
TRBJ2-1	.	.	TRBV27	CASTLYNEQFF	TGTGCCAGCACCCTCTACAATGAGCAGTTCTTC
TRBJ1-5	.	once	TRBV10-3	CATAGILQPQHF	TGTGCCACCGCGGGTATTCTGCAGCCCCAGCATTTT
TRBJ1-5	.	.	TRBV28	CASNVPEREPQHF	TGTGCCAGCAATGTCCCCGAGAGGGAGCCCCAGCATTTT
TRBJ1-2	.	.	TRBV6-6	CASTGGSNTGYTF	TGTGCCAGCACGGGGGGCTCGAATACTGGCTACACCTTC
TRBJ2-7	TRBD1	.	TRBV19	CASSIQGQVGEQYF	TGTGCCAGTAGTATTCAGGGACAGGTGGGCGAGCAGTACTTC
TRBJ2-2	TRBD1	.	TRBV5-1	CASSLGQGAGELFF	TGCGCCAGCAGCTTAGGACAGGGGGCCGGGGAGCTGTTTTTT
TRBJ1-2	TRBD1	.	TRBV9	CASSHSDREYGYTF	TGTGCCAGCAGCCATTCTGACAGGGAGTATGGCTACACCTTC
TRBJ2-3	TRBD2	.	TRBV7-7	CASSLAGTSGTQYF	TGTGCTAGCAGCTTAGCCGGGACTAGCGGGACGCAGTATTTT
TRBJ2-1	.	.	TRBV5-1	CASSPQGGAGEQFF	TGCGCCAGCAGCCCACAGGGGGGGGCGGGTGAGCAGTTCTTC
TRBJ2-3	.	.	TRBV3-1/TRBV3-2	CASSQGFSGTTFSTDTQYF	TGTGCCAGCAGCCAAGGGTTTAGCGGAACAACCTTCAGTACAGATACGCAGTATTTT
TRBJ2-3	TRBD2	.	TRBV24-1	CATSRGLAGTDTQYF	TGTGCCACCAGTCGGGGACTAGCCGGCACAGATACGCAGTATTTT
TRBJ2-3	.	.	TRBV11-2	CASSPGSDTQYF	TGTGCCAGCAGCCCCGGGTCAGATACGCAGTATTTT
TRBJ1-1	.	.	TRBV5-6	CASSGREHGWTEAFF	TGTGCCAGCAGCGGACGGGAGCATGGGTGGACTGAAGCTTTCTTT
TRBJ1-2	TRBD1	.	TRBV30	CAWNRTGGNNYGYTF	TGTGCCTGGAATCGAACAGGGGGTAATAACTATGGCTACACCTTC
TRBJ2-7	TRBD1	once	TRBV5-1	CASSFTGTGVGEQYF	TGCGCCAGCAGCTTTACCGGGACAGGAGTGGGCGAGCAGTACTTC
TRBJ2-3	TRBD1	.	TRBV2	CASSPGQEFRTQYF	TGTGCCAGCAGTCCGGGACAGGAGTTTCGTACGCAGTATTTT
TRBJ2-7	.	.	TRBV2	CASSVRSPYEQYF	TGTGCCAGCAGTGTGAGGAGCCCCTACGAGCAGTACTTC
TRBJ2-7	TRBD2	.	TRBV2	CASSALLAGGGEQYF	TGTGCCAGCAGTGCTCTACTAGCGGGAGGTGGCGAGCAGTACTTC
TRBJ1-4	TRBD1	.	TRBV29-1	CSVRDSEKLFF	TGCAGCGTGAGGGACAGCGAAAAACTGTTTTTT
TRBJ1-2	.	.	TRBV7-6	CASSLLPRGYGVYTF	TGTGCCAGCAGCTTATTACCCAGGGGCTACGGGGTGTACACCTTC
TRBJ1-1	.	.	TRBV28	CASSTLFAFF	TGTGCCAGCAGTACTCTCTTTGCTTTCTTT
TRBJ1-2	TRBD1	.	TRBV5-6	CASSYDRADYGYTF	TGTGCCAGCAGCTACGACAGGGCGGACTATGGCTACACCTTC
TRBJ2-1	.	.	TRBV5-1	CASTLGSYNEQFF	TGCGCCAGCACCCTAGGATCCTACAATGAGCAGTTCTTC
TRBJ2-1	.	.	TRBV7-2	CASSRDEQFF	TGTGCCAGCAGCAGAGATGAGCAGTTCTTC
TRBJ1-1	TRBD1	.	TRBV4-2	CASSRAGQAGNTEAFF	TGTGCCAGCAGCCGCGCAGGACAGGCGGGGAACACTGAAGCTTTCTTT
TRBJ1-2	TRBD1	few	TRBV29-1	CSAPDMGQEDYGYTF	TGCAGCGCCCCAGACATGGGACAGGAGGACTATGGCTACACCTTC
TRBJ2-7	TRBD2	once	TRBV3-1/TRBV3-2	CASSQAQSGRMGYEQYF	TGTGCCAGCAGCCAAGCTCAGAGCGGGAGGATGGGGTACGAGCAGTACTTC
TRBJ2-1	TRBD1	.	TRBV18	CASSPRQGDNEQFF	TGTGCCAGCTCCCCTAGACAGGGGGACAATGAGCAGTTCTTC
TRBJ2-7	TRBD1	.	TRBV5-1	CASSLAATGVPYEQYF	TGCGCCAGCAGCTTGGCCGCGACAGGGGTTCCGTACGAGCAGTACTTC
TRBJ1-6	TRBD1	.	TRBV4-1	CASSPLRDRAPLHF	TGCGCCAGCAGCCCACTAAGGGACAGGGCGCCCCTCCACTTT
TRBJ2-7	.	.	TRBV2	CASTEILGSGEQYF	TGTGCCAGCACTGAAATACTAGGGTCCGGCGAGCAGTACTTC
TRBJ1-1	.	.	TRBV5-4	CASSSGTLTMNTEAFF	TGTGCCAGCAGCTCCGGGACACTGACCATGAACACTGAAGCTTTCTTT
TRBJ1-4	TRBD1	.	TRBV3-1/TRBV3-2	CASSPGTGEGKLFF	TGTGCCAGCAGCCCCGGGACAGGGGAAGGAAAACTGTTTTTT
TRBJ1-2	.	.	TRBV7-9	CASTPRAGGYTF	TGTGCCAGCACCCCCCGCGCGGGGGGCTACACCTTC
TRBJ1-2	.	.	TRBV6-2/TRBV6-3	CASSYSGGEDGYTF	TGTGCCAGCAGTTACTCGGGCGGGGAGGATGGCTACACCTTC
TRBJ1-1	.	.	TRBV27	CASSFREGNEAFF	TGTGCCAGCAGTTTCCGGGAAGGAAATGAAGCTTTCTTT
TRBJ2-5	TRBD2	.	TRBV25-1	CASSGLATQETQYF	TGTGCCAGCTCCGGACTAGCGACTCAAGAGACCCAGTACTTC
TRBJ2-1	.	.	TRBV5-4	CASSLAVGEQFF	TGTGCCAGCAGCTTGGCGGTCGGGGAGCAGTTCTTC
TRBJ1-5	TRBD1	.	TRBV3-1/TRBV3-2	CASSEGPGTGNQPQHF	TGTGCCAGCAGCGAAGGACCCGGGACAGGCAATCAGCCCCAGCATTTT
TRBJ1-1	.	.	TRBV28	CASSLGPRVNTEAFF	TGTGCCAGCAGTCTCGGTCCCAGGGTTAACACTGAAGCTTTCTTT
TRBJ2-2	.	.	TRBV9	CASSVGGNTGELFF	TGTGCCAGCAGCGTAGGCGGCAACACCGGGGAGCTGTTTTTT
TRBJ2-1	TRBD1	.	TRBV24-1	CATGQGYNEQFF	TGTGCCACCGGACAGGGCTACAATGAGCAGTTCTTC